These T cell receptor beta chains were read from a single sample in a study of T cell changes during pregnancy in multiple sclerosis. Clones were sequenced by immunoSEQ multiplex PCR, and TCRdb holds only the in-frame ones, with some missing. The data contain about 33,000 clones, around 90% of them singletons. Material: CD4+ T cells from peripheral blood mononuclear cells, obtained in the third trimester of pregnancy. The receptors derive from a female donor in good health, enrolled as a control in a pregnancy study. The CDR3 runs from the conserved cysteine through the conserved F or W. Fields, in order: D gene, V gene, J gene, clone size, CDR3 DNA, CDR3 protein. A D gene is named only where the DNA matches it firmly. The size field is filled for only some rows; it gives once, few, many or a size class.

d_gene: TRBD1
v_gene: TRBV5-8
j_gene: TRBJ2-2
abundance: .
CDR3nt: TGTGCCAGCAGCTTAACCCGACAGGGGAACACCGGGGAGCTGTTTTTT
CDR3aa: CASSLTRQGNTGELFF

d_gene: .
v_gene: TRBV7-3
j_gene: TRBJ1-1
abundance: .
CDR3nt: TGTGCCAGCAGCCAACAGGGGAACACTGAAGCTTTCTTT
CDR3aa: CASSQQGNTEAFF

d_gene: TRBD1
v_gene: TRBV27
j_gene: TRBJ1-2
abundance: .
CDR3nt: TGTGCCAGCAGTTCCGCGACAGGGAGGAACTATGGCTACACCTTC
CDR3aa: CASSSATGRNYGYTF

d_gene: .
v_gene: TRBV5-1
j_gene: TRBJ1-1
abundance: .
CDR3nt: TGCGCCAGCAGCTTGACCACAGAGAACACTGAAGCTTTCTTT
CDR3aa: CASSLTTENTEAFF

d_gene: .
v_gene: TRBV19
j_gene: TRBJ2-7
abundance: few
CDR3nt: TGTGCCAGTAGTATAGAACGGGGGAGGGAGCAGTACTTC
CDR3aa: CASSIERGREQYF

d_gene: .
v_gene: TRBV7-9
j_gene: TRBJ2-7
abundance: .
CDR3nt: TGTGCCAGCAGCTCCACCGGGACAACCTCCTACGAGCAGTACTTC
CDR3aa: CASSSTGTTSYEQYF

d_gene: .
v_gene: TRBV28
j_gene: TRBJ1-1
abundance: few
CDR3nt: TGTGCCAGCATTAAGCCCCTATTGAACACTGAAGCTTTCTTT
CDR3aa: CASIKPLLNTEAFF

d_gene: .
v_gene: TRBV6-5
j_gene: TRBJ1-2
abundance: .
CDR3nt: TGTGCCAGCAGTCACGGGGGAGGAGGCTACACCTTC
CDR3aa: CASSHGGGGYTF

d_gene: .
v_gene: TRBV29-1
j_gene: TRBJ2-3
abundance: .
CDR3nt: TGCAGCGTTCTTGGGGGCTTGGGCACAGATACGCAGTATTTT
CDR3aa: CSVLGGLGTDTQYF

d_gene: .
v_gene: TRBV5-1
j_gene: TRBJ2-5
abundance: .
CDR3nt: TGCGCCAGCAGCTTGGGAGAAATGGCCCAGTACTTC
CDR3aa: CASSLGEMAQYF

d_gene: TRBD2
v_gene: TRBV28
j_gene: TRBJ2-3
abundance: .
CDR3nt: TGTGCCAGCAGTCCATCCGGGACTAGCGGGAGAACAGATACGCAGTATTTT
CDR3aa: CASSPSGTSGRTDTQYF

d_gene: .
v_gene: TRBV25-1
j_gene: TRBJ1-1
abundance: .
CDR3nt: TGTGCCAGCAGGATCACAGAAAACACTGAAGCTTTCTTT
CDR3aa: CASRITENTEAFF

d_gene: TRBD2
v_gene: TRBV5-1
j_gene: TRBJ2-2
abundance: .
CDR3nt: TGCGCCAGCAGCTTGGCCGGCGGGAGGGGCACCGGGGAGCTGTTTTTT
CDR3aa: CASSLAGGRGTGELFF

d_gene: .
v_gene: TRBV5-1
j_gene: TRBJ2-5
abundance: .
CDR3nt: TGCGCCAGCAGACGACAGCCGATTCAAGAGACCCAGTACTTC
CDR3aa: CASRRQPIQETQYF

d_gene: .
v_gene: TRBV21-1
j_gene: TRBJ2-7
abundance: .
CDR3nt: TGTGCCAGCAGCAAGGGCCGGGGTTTCTCCTACGAGCAGTACTTC
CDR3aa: CASSKGRGFSYEQYF

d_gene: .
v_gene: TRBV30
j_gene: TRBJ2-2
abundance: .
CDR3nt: TGTGCCTGGAGTGCCTCGGAGTCATGGGGGGAGCTGTTTTTT
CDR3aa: CAWSASESWGELFF

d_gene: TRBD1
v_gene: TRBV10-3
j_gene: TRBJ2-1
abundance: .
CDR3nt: TGTGCCATCAGTGACACCGGGACAGGGGCAGCCGATGAGCAGTTCTTC
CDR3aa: CAISDTGTGAADEQFF

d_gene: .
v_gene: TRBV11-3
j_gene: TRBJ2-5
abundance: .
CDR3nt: TGTGCCAGCAGCCCGCCCGGGAACGAGACCCAGTACTTC
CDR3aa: CASSPPGNETQYF